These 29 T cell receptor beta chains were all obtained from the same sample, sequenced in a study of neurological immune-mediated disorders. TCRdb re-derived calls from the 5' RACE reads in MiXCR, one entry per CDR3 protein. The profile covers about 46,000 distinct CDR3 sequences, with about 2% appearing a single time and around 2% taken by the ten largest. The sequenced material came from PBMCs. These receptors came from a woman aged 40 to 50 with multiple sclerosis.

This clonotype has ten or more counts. CDR3 sequence: CASSKEGNQPQHF. As DNA, the CDR3 is TGTGCCAGCAGCAAGGAGGGGAATCAGCCCCAGCATTTT. The chain is built from TRBV9 and TRBJ1-5; possibly TRBD1 for D (5 bases). Per the germline V gene, CDR1 is SGDLS and CDR2 is YYNGEE. This CDR3 contains 13 residues. V was clipped by 4 bases and J by 4 bases, with 9 bases between them.

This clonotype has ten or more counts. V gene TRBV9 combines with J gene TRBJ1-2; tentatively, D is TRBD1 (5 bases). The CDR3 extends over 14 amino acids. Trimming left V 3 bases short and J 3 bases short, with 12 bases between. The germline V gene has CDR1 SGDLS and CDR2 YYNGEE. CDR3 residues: CASSGGGFHYGYTF. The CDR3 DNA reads TGTGCCAGCAGCGGGGGGGGATTCCACTATGGCTACACCTTC.

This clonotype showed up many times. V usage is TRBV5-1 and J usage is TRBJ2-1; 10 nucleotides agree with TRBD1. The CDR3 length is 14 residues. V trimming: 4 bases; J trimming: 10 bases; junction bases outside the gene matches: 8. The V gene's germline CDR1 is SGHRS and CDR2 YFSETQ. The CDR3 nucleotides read TGCGCCAGCAGCCCCGGACAGGGGGGAATCGAGCAGTTCTTC. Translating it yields CASSPGQGGIEQFF.

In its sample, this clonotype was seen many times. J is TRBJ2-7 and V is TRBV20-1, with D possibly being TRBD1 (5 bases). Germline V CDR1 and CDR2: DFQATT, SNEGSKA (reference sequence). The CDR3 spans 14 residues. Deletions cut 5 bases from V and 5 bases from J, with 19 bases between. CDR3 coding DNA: TGCAGTGCTGGAACAGGCTCCCAACCTAACGAGCAGTACTTC. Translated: CSAGTGSQPNEQYF.

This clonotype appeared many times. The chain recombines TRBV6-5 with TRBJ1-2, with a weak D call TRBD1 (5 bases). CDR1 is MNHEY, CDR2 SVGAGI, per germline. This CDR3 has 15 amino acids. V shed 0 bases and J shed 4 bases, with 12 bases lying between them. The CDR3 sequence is CASSYSPPGLYGYTF. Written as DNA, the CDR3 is TGTGCCAGCAGTTACTCGCCTCCAGGGCTCTATGGCTACACCTTC.

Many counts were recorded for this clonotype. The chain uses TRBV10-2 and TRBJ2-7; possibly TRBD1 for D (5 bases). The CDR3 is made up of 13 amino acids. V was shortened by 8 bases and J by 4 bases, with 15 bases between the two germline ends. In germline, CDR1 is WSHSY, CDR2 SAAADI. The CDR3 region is CASGGSGIYEQYF. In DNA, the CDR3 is TGCGCCAGCGGCGGTTCAGGGATATACGAGCAGTACTTC.

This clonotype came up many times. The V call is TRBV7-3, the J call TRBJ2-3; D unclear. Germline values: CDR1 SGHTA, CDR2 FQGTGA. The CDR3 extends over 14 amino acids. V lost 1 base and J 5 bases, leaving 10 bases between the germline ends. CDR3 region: CASSLRGFGDTQYF. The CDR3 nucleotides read TGTGCCAGCAGCTTAAGAGGTTTTGGAGATACGCAGTATTTT.

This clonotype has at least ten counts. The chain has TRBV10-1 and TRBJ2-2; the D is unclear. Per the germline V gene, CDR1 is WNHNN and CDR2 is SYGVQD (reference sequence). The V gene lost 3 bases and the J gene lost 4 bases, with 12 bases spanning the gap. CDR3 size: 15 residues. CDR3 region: CASSERALSTGELFF. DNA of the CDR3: TGCGCCAGCAGTGAAAGGGCATTATCCACCGGGGAGCTGTTTTTT.

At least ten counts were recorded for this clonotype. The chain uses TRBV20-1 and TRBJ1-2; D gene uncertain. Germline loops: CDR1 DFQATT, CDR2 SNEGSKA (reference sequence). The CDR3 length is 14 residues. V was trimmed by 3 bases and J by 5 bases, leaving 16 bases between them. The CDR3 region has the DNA TGCAGTGCTAGGGCTGAAAACCGAGGGTATGGCTACACCTTC. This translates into CSARAENRGYGYTF.

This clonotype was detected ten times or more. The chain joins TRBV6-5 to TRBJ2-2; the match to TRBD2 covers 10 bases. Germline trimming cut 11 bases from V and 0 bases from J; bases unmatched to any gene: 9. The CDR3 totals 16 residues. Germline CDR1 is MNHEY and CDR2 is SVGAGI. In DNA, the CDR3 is TGTGCCGCCCGCGGGACTAGCGCTCCGAACACCGGGGAGCTGTTTTTT. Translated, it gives CAARGTSAPNTGELFF.

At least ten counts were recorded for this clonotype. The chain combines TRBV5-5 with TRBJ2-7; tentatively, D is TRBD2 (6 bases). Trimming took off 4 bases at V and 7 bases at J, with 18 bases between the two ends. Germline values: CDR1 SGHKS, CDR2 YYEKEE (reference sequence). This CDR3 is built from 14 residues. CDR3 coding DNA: TGTGCCAGCAGCCGTATAACCGCTGGGGGGGAGCAGTACTTC. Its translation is CASSRITAGGEQYF.

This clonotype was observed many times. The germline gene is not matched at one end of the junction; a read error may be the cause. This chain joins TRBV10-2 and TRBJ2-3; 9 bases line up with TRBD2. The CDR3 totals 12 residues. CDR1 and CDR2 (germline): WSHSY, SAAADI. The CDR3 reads CASSESGLAQDF. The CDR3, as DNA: TGCGCCAGCAGTGAGTCGGGACTAGCACAAGATTTT.

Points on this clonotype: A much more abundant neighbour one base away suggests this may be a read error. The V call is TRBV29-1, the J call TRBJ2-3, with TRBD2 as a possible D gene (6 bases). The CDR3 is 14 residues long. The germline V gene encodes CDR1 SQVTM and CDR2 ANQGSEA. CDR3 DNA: TGCAGCGTGGCCGAGGCGCGGGGCTCAGATAAGCAGTATTTT. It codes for CSVAEARGSDKQYF.

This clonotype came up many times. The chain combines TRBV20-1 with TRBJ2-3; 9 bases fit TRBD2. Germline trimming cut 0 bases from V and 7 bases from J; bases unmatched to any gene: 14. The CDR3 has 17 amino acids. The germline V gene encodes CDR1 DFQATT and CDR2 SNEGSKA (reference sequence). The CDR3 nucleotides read TGCAGTGCTAGAGATGTCTTCGGGGGCGGGGGGGAGAATACGCAGTATTTT. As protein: CSARDVFGGGGENTQYF.

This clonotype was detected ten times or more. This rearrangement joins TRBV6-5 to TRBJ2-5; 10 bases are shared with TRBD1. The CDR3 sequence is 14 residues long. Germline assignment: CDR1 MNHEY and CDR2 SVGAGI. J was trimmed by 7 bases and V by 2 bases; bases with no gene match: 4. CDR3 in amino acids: CASSYGTGDGTQYF. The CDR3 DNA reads TGTGCCAGCAGTTACGGGACAGGGGACGGGACCCAGTACTTC.

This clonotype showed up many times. Here the CDR3 reads CATSDPRYTDTQYF. In nucleotides, the CDR3 is TGTGCCACCAGTGATCCCCGATACACAGATACGCAGTATTTT. This chain joins TRBV24-1 and TRBJ2-3; no clear D gene. The CDR3 is 14 amino acids. CDR1 and CDR2 from the germline V gene are KGHDR and SFDVKD. The ends were cut back, 3 bases at V and 2 bases at J, with 8 bases in the middle.

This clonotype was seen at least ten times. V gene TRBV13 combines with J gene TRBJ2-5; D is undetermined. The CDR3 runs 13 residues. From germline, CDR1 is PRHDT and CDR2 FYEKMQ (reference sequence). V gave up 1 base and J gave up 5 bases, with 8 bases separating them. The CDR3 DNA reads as TGTGCCAGCAGCTTAGCCCTAGGGGAGACCCAGTACTTC. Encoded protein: CASSLALGETQYF.

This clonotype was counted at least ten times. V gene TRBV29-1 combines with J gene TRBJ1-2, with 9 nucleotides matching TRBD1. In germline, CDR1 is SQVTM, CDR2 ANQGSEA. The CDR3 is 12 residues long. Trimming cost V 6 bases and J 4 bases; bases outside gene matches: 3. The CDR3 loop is CSVGQGAYGYTF. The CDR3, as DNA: TGCAGCGTGGGACAGGGAGCCTATGGCTACACCTTC. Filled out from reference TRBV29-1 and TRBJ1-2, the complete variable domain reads SAVISQKPSRDICQRGTSLTIQCQVDSQVTMMFWYRQQPGQSLTLIATANQGSEATYESGFVIDKFPISRPNLTFSTLTVSNMSPEDSSIYLCSVGQGAYGYTFGSGTRLTVV.

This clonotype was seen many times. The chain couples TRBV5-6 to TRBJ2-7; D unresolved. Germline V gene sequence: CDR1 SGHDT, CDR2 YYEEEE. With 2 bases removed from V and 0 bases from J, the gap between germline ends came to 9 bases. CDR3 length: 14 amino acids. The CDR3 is CASSLSGHSYEQYF. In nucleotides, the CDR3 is TGTGCCAGCAGCTTATCCGGGCACTCCTACGAGCAGTACTTC.

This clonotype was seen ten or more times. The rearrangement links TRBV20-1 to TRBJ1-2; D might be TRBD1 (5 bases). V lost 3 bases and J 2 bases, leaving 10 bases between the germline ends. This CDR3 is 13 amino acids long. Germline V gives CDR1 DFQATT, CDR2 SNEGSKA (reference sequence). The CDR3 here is CSASGGMNYGYTF. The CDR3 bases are TGCAGTGCTAGTGGGGGAATGAACTATGGCTACACCTTC.

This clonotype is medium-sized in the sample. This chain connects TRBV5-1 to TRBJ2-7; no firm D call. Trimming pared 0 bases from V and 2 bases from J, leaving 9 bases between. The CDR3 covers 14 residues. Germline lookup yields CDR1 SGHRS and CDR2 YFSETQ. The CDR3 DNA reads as TGCGCCAGCAGCTTGGATGGAAGTCCCTACGAGCAGTACTTC. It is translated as CASSLDGSPYEQYF.

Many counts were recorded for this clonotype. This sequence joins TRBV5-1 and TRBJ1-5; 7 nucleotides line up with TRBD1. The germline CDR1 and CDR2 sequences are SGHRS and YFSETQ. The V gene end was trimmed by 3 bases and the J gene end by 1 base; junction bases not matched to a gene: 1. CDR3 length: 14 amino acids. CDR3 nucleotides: TGCGCCAGCAGCTCGGGACAGAGCAATCAGCCCCAGCATTTT. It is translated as CASSSGQSNQPQHF. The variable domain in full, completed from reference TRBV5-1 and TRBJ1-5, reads KAGVTQTPRYLIKTRGQQVTLSCSPISGHRSVSWYQQTPGQGLQFLFEYFSETQRNKGNFPGRFSGRQFSNSRSEMNVSTLELGDSALYLCASSSGQSNQPQHFGDGTRLSIL.

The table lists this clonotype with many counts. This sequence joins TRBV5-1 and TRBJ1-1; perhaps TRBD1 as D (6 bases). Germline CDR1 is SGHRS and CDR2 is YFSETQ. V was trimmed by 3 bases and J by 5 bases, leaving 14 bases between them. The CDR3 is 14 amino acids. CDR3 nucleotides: TGCGCCAGCAGCTCTGGACAGCCGGAGACTGAAGCTTTCTTT. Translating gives CASSSGQPETEAFF.

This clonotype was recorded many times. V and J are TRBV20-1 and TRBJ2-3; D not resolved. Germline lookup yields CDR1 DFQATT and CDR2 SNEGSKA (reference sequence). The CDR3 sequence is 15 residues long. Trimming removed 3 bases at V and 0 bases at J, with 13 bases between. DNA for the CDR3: TGCAGTGCTAGTGACCACAGTGCTAGCACAGATACGCAGTATTTT. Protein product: CSASDHSASTDTQYF.

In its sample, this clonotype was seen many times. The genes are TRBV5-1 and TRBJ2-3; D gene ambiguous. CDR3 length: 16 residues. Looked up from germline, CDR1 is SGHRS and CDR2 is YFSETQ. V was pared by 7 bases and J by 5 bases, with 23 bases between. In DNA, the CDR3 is TGCGCCAGCCCAAGAGAGGTCACTCCCATTGTAGATACGCAGTATTTT. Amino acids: CASPREVTPIVDTQYF.

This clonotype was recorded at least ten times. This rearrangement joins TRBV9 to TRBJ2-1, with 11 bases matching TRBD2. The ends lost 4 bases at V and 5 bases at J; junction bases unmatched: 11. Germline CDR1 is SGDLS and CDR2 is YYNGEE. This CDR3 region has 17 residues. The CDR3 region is CASSLRLAGNRNNEQFF. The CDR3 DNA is TGTGCCAGCAGCCTTCGACTAGCGGGGAACCGGAACAATGAGCAGTTCTTC. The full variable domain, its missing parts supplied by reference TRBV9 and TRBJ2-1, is DSGVTQTPKHLITATGQRVTLRCSPRSGDLSVYWYQQSLDQGLQFLIQYYNGEERAKGNILERFSAQQFPDLHSELNLSSLELGDSALYFCASSLRLAGNRNNEQFFGPGTRLTVL.

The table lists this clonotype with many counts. The CDR3 DNA reads TGTGCCAGCAGCTTACAGGGATCCCTCTACGAGCAGTACTTC. Protein sequence: CASSLQGSLYEQYF. The chain couples TRBV7-9 to TRBJ2-7, with a possible D match to TRBD1 (5 bases). CDR1 SEHNR and CDR2 FQNEAQ come from the germline V gene (reference sequence). The length of the CDR3 is 14 residues. V was shortened by 2 bases and J by 3 bases, with 11 bases between the two germline ends.

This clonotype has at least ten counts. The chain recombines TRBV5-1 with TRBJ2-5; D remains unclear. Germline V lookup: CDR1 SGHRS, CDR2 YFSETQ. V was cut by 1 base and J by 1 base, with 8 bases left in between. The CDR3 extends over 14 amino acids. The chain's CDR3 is CASSLPQLQETQYF. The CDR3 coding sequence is TGCGCCAGCAGCTTGCCGCAGCTCCAAGAGACCCAGTACTTC.

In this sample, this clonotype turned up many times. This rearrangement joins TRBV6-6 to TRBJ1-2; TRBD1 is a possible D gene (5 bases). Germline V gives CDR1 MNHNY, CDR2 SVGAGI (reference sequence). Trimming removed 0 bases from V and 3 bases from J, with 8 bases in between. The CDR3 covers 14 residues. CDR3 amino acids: CASSYSGADYGYTF. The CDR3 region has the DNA TGTGCCAGCAGTTACTCAGGGGCTGACTATGGCTACACCTTC.